This T cell receptor (beta chain) was captured in a study of blood T cell repertoires in COVID-19. Overall study context: Some COVID-19 samples were acute and others convalescent; all came from the United States, Italy and Spain. PBMCs, B-cell-depleted T cells, or T cells were the source of the cDNA or gDNA that made up the material.

In the source study's methods: Amplifying reference gene primers gave estimates of nucleated cell counts. Repertoires were generated with immunoSEQ multiplex PCR, while TCRdb's copy carries only in-frame clones and drops some. Clonal size and the V and J genes are those of that table, whereas D and trimming came from the DNA. Of under 250,000 clones in the sample, 84% are singletons; the top ten hold 1.5% to 1.9%. The sequenced sample was peripheral blood. This TCR was sampled from a middle-aged woman who had recovered from COVID-19.

As DNA, the CDR3 is TGCGCCAGCAGCTTGGATGGCGGCGCTTCCTACGAGCAGTACTTC. Translated, it gives CASSLDGGASYEQYF. V and J are TRBV5-1 and TRBJ2-7, with no clear D. This CDR3 contains 15 residues. V was clipped by 0 bases and J by 1 base, with 11 bases between them. CDR1 and CDR2 (germline): SGHRS, YFSETQ.